This entry concerns a single TCR beta chain. RNA amounts of about 0.45 to 1 ug underwent reverse transcription with random hexamers. In TCRdb, the immunoSEQ multiplex PCR reads were re-called with MiXCR into one record per CDR3 protein. The table shows around 120,000 distinct CDR3 sequences, with 85% to 95% occurring only once. Those who served as multiple sclerosis controls were treatment-naive patients with stable or active relapsing-remitting disease. These data come from a study of CD8 T cells in Susac syndrome. CDR1 and CDR2 (germline): SGHVS, FNYEAQ. This CDR3 spans 16 amino acids. Trimming removed 0 bases at V and 7 bases at J, with 13 bases between.

The receptor comes from a human donor with multiple sclerosis. The sequencing sample was made of CD4+ T cells from PBMCs. The chain combines TRBV7-6 with TRBJ1-6; perhaps TRBD1 as D (6 bases). The CDR3 here is CASSLAIPGANSPLHF. In nucleotides, the CDR3 is TGTGCCAGCAGCTTAGCAATTCCAGGGGCAAATTCACCCCTCCACTTT.